The rows below give T cell receptor beta chains drawn from one sample of a study of Ad26.COV2.S vaccination and SARS-CoV-2 variants. Method: immunoSEQ multiplex PCR; TCRdb's copy keeps in-frame clones and lacks some. The sample yields around 300,000 clones, about 86% seen once. Sequences were derived from peripheral blood, sampled in a trial of Ad26.COV2.S vaccine versus placebo. The receptor set was obtained from a person aged 18-60 years who received the Ad26.COV2.S COVID-19 vaccine or a placebo. CDR3s include the opening cysteine and the closing phenylalanine or tryptophan. The D gene is left open where the match is weak. Size values are once, few and many counts, or a class for expanded clones, and some rows have none.

v_call	j_call	d_call	clone_size	cdr3_aa
TRBV5-1	TRBJ2-7	-	-	CASSLDGVAREQYF
TRBV6-6	TRBJ1-2	-	few	CASSYEGWRYGYTF
TRBV28	TRBJ1-2	-	-	CASTQYYGPAGYTF
TRBV5-1	TRBJ1-2	TRBD1	-	CASRTGTGGPGYTF
TRBV5-4	TRBJ2-7	-	-	CASSLDSGVAYEQYF
TRBV19	TRBJ1-1	-	few	CASKREPAAFF
TRBV3-1/TRBV3-2	TRBJ1-6	-	-	CASSQGGGRGSPLHF
TRBV5-6	TRBJ1-1	-	few	CASSFVGENTEAFF
TRBV4-1	TRBJ1-6	-	-	CASSQPQGRSPLHF
TRBV4-2	TRBJ1-5	-	-	CASSQDQGKTSIRPQHF
TRBV4-3	TRBJ2-7	TRBD1	few	CASSPGQGSYEQYF